This entry lists 28 T cell receptor beta chains sequenced from one sample in a study of T cells in narcolepsy. Assay used: immunoSEQ multiplex PCR; TCRdb lists only in-frame clones, some missing. This sample has around 30,000 clones, with approximately 80% found just once. Input material: CD45RA- memory CD4+ T cells from PBMCs. These receptors came from a human donor with narcolepsy.

As DNA, the CDR3 is TGTGCCAGCAGCTTTAGACAGAGCACAGATACGCAGTATTTT. Translating it yields CASSFRQSTDTQYF. The rearrangement joins TRBV7-2 to TRBJ2-3; perhaps TRBD1 as D (5 bases). Germline V CDR1 and CDR2: SGHTA, FQGNSA. V lost 3 bases and J 0 bases, leaving 7 bases between the germline ends. This CDR3 has 14 residues.

This clone appeared a few times. The chain recombines TRBV4-2 with TRBJ1-1; weak D call: TRBD1 (6 bases). The CDR3 consists of 15 residues. V shed 1 base and J shed 1 base, with 10 bases lying between them. The germline gives CDR1 LGHNA, CDR2 YNFKEQ. The CDR3 here is CASSQGAGENTEAFF. Here the CDR3 DNA reads TGTGCCAGCAGCCAAGGGGCAGGGGAGAACACTGAAGCTTTCTTT.

This rearrangement joins TRBV4-3 to TRBJ2-3, with a weak D call TRBD2 (5 bases). V lost 1 base and J lost 0, with 8 bases in between. CDR3 length: 15 amino acids. Germline V lookup: CDR1 LGHNA, CDR2 YSLEER. The CDR3 sequence is CASSQGSGSTDTQYF. CDR3 nucleotides: TGCGCCAGCAGCCAAGGGAGCGGTAGCACAGATACGCAGTATTTT.

The gene calls are TRBV11-3 and TRBJ1-1; perhaps TRBD1 as D (5 bases). V lost 5 bases and J lost 9, with 22 bases in between. This CDR3 spans 15 amino acids. The germline gives CDR1 SGHNT, CDR2 YENEEA. CDR3 nucleotides: TGTGCCAGCAGCCCTGGGTGGCAGGGAAGGGGCCAAGCTTTCTTT. Its translation is CASSPGWQGRGQAFF.

This chain joins TRBV19 and TRBJ2-1, with 7 nucleotides matching TRBD2. Germline CDR1 and CDR2: LNHDA and SQIVND (reference sequence). The V and J ends lost 5 bases and 3 bases, in that order; junction bases with no gene match: 10. The CDR3 length is 16 residues. The CDR3 is CASSVGLLASYNEQFF. CDR3 in DNA: TGTGCCAGTAGTGTCGGTTTACTAGCGAGCTACAATGAGCAGTTCTTC.

This chain connects TRBV7-9 to TRBJ2-1; D remains ambiguous. CDR3 size: 15 residues. V was trimmed by 4 bases and J by 0 bases, leaving 10 bases between them. Germline CDR1 and CDR2: SEHNR and FQNEAQ (reference sequence). The CDR3 bases are TGTGCCAGCAGCTACACGACGGGCTCCTACAATGAGCAGTTCTTC. Its translation: CASSYTTGSYNEQFF. Based on the CDR3 plus reference TRBV7-9 and TRBJ2-1, the full variable domain is DTGVSQNPRHKITKRGQNVTFRCDPISEHNRLYWYRQTLGQGPEFLTYFQNEAQLEKSRLLSDRFSAERPKGSFSTLEIQRTEQGDSAMYLCASSYTTGSYNEQFFGPGTRLTVL.

The V call is TRBV5-6, the J call TRBJ1-2; 8 bases agree with TRBD1. The CDR3 sequence is 14 residues long. Germline V CDR1 and CDR2: SGHDT, YYEEEE. Trimming took 5 bases from V and 4 from J; bases not matched to a gene: 7. The CDR3, as DNA: TGTGCCAGCAGGAGGCGGACAGGGAGCTATGGCTACACCTTC. It specifies CASRRRTGSYGYTF. The whole variable domain, remainder taken from reference TRBV5-6 and TRBJ1-2, is DAGVTQSPTHLIKTRGQQVTLRCSPKSGHDTVSWYQQALGQGPQFIFQYYEEEERQRGNFPDRFSGHQFPNYSSELNVNALLLGDSALYLCASRRRTGSYGYTFGSGTRLTVV.

The rearrangement links TRBV7-2 to TRBJ1-6; D not resolved. This CDR3 has 13 residues. The V gene's germline CDR1 is SGHTA and CDR2 FQGNSA. Trimming removed 3 bases from V and 9 bases from J, with 9 bases in between. The CDR3 coding sequence is TGTGCCAGCAGCTTGATAGGAGGTTCACCCCTCCACTTT. Encoded protein: CASSLIGGSPLHF.

The genes are TRBV5-4 and TRBJ2-6; no reliable D call. Trimming shortened V by 2 bases and J by 1 base, and 13 bases separated the two germline ends. Germline V lookup: CDR1 SGHNT, CDR2 YYREEE (reference sequence). This CDR3 is built from 17 residues. The CDR3 loop reads CASSFLVKTSGANVLTF. The CDR3 DNA is TGTGCCAGCAGCTTCCTCGTCAAGACGTCTGGGGCCAACGTCCTGACTTTC.

Concerning this clone: Other DNA sequences in the same sample also yield this CDR3. The gene calls are TRBV7-9 and TRBJ2-7, with unresolved D. Germline CDR1 and CDR2: SEHNR and FQNEAQ (reference sequence). The CDR3 consists of 12 residues. V lost 6 bases and J 3 bases, leaving 9 bases between the germline ends. The CDR3 region is CASSGRVYEQYF. In DNA, the CDR3 is TGTGCCAGCAGTGGACGAGTCTACGAGCAGTACTTC.

V usage is TRBV9 and J usage is TRBJ1-1; D uncertain. The germline CDR1 and CDR2 sequences are SGDLS and YYNGEE. The V and J ends lost 3 bases and 0 bases respectively, with 9 bases between them. The CDR3 loop spans 14 amino acids. The CDR3 spells CASSGNSMNTEAFF. CDR3 coding DNA: TGTGCCAGCAGCGGTAACAGCATGAACACTGAAGCTTTCTTT. Full variable domain (outside the CDR3, taken from reference TRBV9 and TRBJ1-1): DSGVTQTPKHLITATGQRVTLRCSPRSGDLSVYWYQQSLDQGLQFLIQYYNGEERAKGNILERFSAQQFPDLHSELNLSSLELGDSALYFCASSGNSMNTEAFFGQGTRLTVV.

The rearrangement links TRBV30 to TRBJ2-7; D is ambiguous. The CDR3 is made up of 13 amino acids. Trimming pared 4 bases from V and 4 bases from J, leaving 14 bases between. Germline CDR1 reads GTSNPN; CDR2 reads SVGIG (reference sequence). CDR3 DNA: TGTGCCTGGATCTCCTGGGGTGGGTACGAGCAGTACTTC. Its protein product is CAWISWGGYEQYF.

Only a few counts were recorded for this clone. The chain combines TRBV11-3 with TRBJ2-5; D is unclear. CDR3 length: 12 amino acids. Germline loops: CDR1 SGHNT, CDR2 YENEEA. The V gene lost 4 bases and the J gene lost 9 bases, with 12 bases spanning the gap. In nucleotides, the CDR3 is TGTGCCAGCAGCTGGACCAGAGGAGCCCAGTACTTC. It yields the protein CASSWTRGAQYF.

The V gene is TRBV28, the J gene TRBJ1-2, with D uncertain. Trimming removed 5 bases at V and 4 bases at J, with 11 bases between. The CDR3 contains 13 residues. Looked up from germline, CDR1 is MDHEN and CDR2 is SYDVKM. The CDR3 protein is CASSPRVVYGYTF. CDR3 DNA sequence: TGTGCCAGCAGTCCACGGGTAGTCTATGGCTACACCTTC.

The genes are TRBV19 and TRBJ2-7; either TRBD1 or TRBD2 may supply D (5 bases each). The ends were cut back, 8 bases at V and 0 bases at J, with 11 bases in the middle. Germline V gives CDR1 LNHDA, CDR2 SQIVND (reference sequence). The CDR3 is made up of 13 amino acids. The CDR3 loop reads CASGLGDSYEQYF. In DNA, the CDR3 is TGTGCCAGTGGGCTGGGGGACTCCTACGAGCAGTACTTC.

A few counts support this clone. V and J are TRBV19 and TRBJ2-7; 8 nucleotides align to TRBD1. The CDR3 is 14 amino acids. The germline V gene encodes CDR1 LNHDA and CDR2 SQIVND (reference sequence). V lost 3 bases, J lost 0 bases, and 1 base stayed unmatched. CDR3 region: CASSMGQVSYEQYF. CDR3 in DNA: TGTGCCAGTAGTATGGGACAGGTCTCCTACGAGCAGTACTTC.

The chain uses TRBV30 and TRBJ1-2; possible D gene TRBD1, 5 bases. Germline lookup yields CDR1 GTSNPN and CDR2 SVGIG (reference sequence). V was clipped by 0 bases and J by 6 bases, with 11 bases between them. The CDR3 extends over 13 amino acids. This CDR3 is CAWSVGEGNGYTF. The DNA of the CDR3 is TGTGCCTGGAGTGTGGGGGAGGGTAATGGCTACACCTTC.

V usage is TRBV11-2 and J usage is TRBJ2-1; 10 bases map to TRBD2. The CDR3 sequence is 15 residues long. The trim removed 1 base at V and 9 bases at J, leaving 6 bases unmatched. Germline V gives CDR1 SGHAT, CDR2 FQNNGV. This CDR3 reads CASSLAGLAPSEQFF. CDR3 DNA: TGTGCCAGCAGCTTAGCGGGACTAGCGCCGAGTGAGCAGTTCTTC. Based on the CDR3 plus reference TRBV11-2 and TRBJ2-1, the full variable domain is EAGVAQSPRYKIIEKRQSVAFWCNPISGHATLYWYQQILGQGPKLLIQFQNNGVVDDSQLPKDRFSAERLKGVDSTLKIQPAKLEDSAVYLCASSLAGLAPSEQFFGPGTRLTVL.

The rearrangement joins TRBV10-3 to TRBJ2-6, with 9 bases matching TRBD1. CDR1 is ENHRY, CDR2 SYGVKD, per germline. This CDR3 has 17 amino acids. V was pared by 7 bases and J by 0 bases, with 7 bases of the junction left unmatched. The CDR3 loop reads CAINPGTGLSGANVLTF. DNA for the CDR3: TGTGCCATCAACCCCGGGACAGGGCTCTCTGGGGCCAACGTCCTGACTTTC.

The rearrangement uses TRBV7-7 and TRBJ2-5, with unresolved D. Trimming cost V 5 bases and J 5 bases, with 15 bases left between them. This CDR3 contains 14 residues. Per germline, CDR1 SSHAT and CDR2 FNYEAQ (reference sequence). The DNA of the CDR3 is TGTGCCAGCAGCCGTTCGGGTGTGAGGGAGACCCAGTACTTC. Protein product: CASSRSGVRETQYF.

The V gene is TRBV5-1, the J gene TRBJ1-2; D may be TRBD1 (6 bases). V lost 0 bases to trimming and J lost 2 bases, with 11 bases between them. Looked up from germline, CDR1 is SGHRS and CDR2 is YFSETQ. The CDR3 has 15 residues. This CDR3 is CASSLGPTGNYGYTF. The DNA of the CDR3 is TGCGCCAGCAGCTTGGGACCAACAGGGAACTATGGCTACACCTTC.

The chain employs TRBV6-5 and TRBJ1-2, with a weak D call TRBD1 (6 bases). The V end was cut by 8 bases, the J end by 4 bases, with 11 bases between. Per germline, CDR1 MNHEY and CDR2 SVGAGI. The CDR3 length is 12 residues. The CDR3 bases are TGTGCCAGCTCCAGGGGTTTCTATGGCTACACCTTC. It codes for CASSRGFYGYTF.

The chain links TRBV6-7 to TRBJ1-5, with TRBD1 matching over 9 bases. TRBV6-7 is annotated as an ORF whose role is uncertain. This CDR3 spans 18 amino acids. Trimming cost V 5 bases and J 6 bases; bases outside gene matches: 17. CDR3 sequence reads: CASSIVRPRDRVCQPQHF. The CDR3 coding sequence is TGTGCCAGCAGTATCGTAAGGCCCCGGGACAGGGTTTGTCAGCCCCAGCATTTT.

The V and J genes are TRBV7-9 and TRBJ2-2; TRBD2 aligns across 7 bases. Unmatched junction bases numbered 12, after V lost 5 bases and J lost 6 bases. The CDR3 contains 16 residues. The germline CDR1 and CDR2 sequences are SEHNR and FQNEAQ (reference sequence). In nucleotides, the CDR3 is TGTGCCAGCAGCCAACCCACGGGGGGTCCCCCCGGGGAGCTGTTTTTT. Translated, it gives CASSQPTGGPPGELFF. Full variable domain (rest looked up from reference TRBV7-9 and TRBJ2-2): DTGVSQNPRHKITKRGQNVTFRCDPISEHNRLYWYRQTLGQGPEFLTYFQNEAQLEKSRLLSDRFSAERPKGSFSTLEIQRTEQGDSAMYLCASSQPTGGPPGELFFGEGSRLTVL.

In the case of this clone: One end of the junction varies from germline; a read error may be responsible. The genes are TRBV7-7 and TRBJ2-7; D not certain. The CDR3 spans 13 residues. Germline V gene lookup returns CDR1 SSHAT and CDR2 FNYEAQ (reference sequence). The CDR3 reads CASSLGIWDEQYF. CDR3 coding DNA: TGTGCTAGCAGCTTGGGGATTTGGGACGAGCAGTACTTC.

In this sample, this clone turned up a few times. This sequence joins TRBV7-8 and TRBJ1-2; no reliable D call. The CDR3 length is 13 residues. Deletions cut 4 bases from V and 0 bases from J, with 6 bases between. Germline lookup yields CDR1 SGHVS and CDR2 FQNEAQ. The CDR3 DNA is TGTGCCAGCAGCTCGAGGACTAACTATGGCTACACCTTC. This codes for CASSSRTNYGYTF.

The V call is TRBV7-2, the J call TRBJ1-1; D call uncertain. The CDR3 has 19 amino acids. Germline V CDR1 and CDR2: SGHTA, FQGNSA. Trimming stripped 1 base from V and 0 bases from J, with 21 bases between. The CDR3 reads CASSLDRTPNVRMNTEAFF. DNA for the CDR3: TGTGCCAGCAGCTTAGACCGGACTCCCAACGTCCGCATGAACACTGAAGCTTTCTTT.

A remark on this clone: Other DNA sequences from this sample encode an identical CDR3 as well. This rearrangement joins TRBV6-5 to TRBJ1-1, with 7 bases matching TRBD1. V dropped 6 bases and J dropped 1; count of bases not matched to a gene: 5. CDR3 length: 14 amino acids. Germline V CDR1 and CDR2: MNHEY, SVGAGI. The CDR3 loop is CASRKRTGNTEAFF. CDR3 coding DNA: TGTGCCAGCAGGAAACGGACAGGGAACACTGAAGCTTTCTTT.